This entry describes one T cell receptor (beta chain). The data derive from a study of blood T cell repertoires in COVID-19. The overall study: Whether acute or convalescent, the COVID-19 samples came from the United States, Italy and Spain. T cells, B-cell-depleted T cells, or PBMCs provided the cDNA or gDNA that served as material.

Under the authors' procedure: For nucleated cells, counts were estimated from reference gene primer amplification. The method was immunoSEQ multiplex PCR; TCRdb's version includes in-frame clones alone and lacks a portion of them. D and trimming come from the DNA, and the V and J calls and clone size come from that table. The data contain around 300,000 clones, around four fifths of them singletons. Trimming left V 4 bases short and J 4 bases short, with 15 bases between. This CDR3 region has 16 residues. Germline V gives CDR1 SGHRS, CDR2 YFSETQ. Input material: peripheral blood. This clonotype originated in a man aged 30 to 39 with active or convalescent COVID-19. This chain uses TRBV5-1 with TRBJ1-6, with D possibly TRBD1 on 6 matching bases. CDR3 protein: CASSPTGMEYNSPLHF. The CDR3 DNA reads TGCGCCAGCAGCCCTACAGGGATGGAGTATAATTCACCCCTCCACTTT.